This T cell receptor beta chain was captured by sequencing in a study of cytomegalovirus exposure and HLA in healthy donors. Per the germline V gene, CDR1 is SGHRS and CDR2 is YFSETQ. V lost 2 bases and J 0 bases, leaving 6 bases between the germline ends. CDR3 size: 13 residues. PCR used 60 Vbeta primers and 13 Jbeta primers. Data came from immunoSEQ multiplex PCR; TCRdb stores just in-frame clones and leaves some out. The data contain more than 150,000 clones, 80% to 90% of them singletons. The clonotype was recovered from a girl aged 2-15 years in good health and CMV-seropositive. This chain joins TRBV5-1 and TRBJ2-7, with no clear D. The sequenced material came from PBMCs. The CDR3 loop reads CASSFLASYEQYF. CDR3 DNA: TGCGCCAGCAGCTTCTTAGCCTCCTACGAGCAGTACTTC.